These T cell receptor beta chains were read from a single sample in a study of T-cell memory formation after mild COVID-19. TCRdb re-called the 5' RACE reads through MiXCR, storing one row per CDR3 protein. The data show 400,000 to 500,000 distinct CDR3 sequences, around 18% seen once. Sequencing was done on a sample of PBMCs or a T cell subset sorted from them (not recorded which). The receptors stem from an adult woman who had mild COVID-19 (a few samples of this study predate the infection). Cell type and time point are not known. The CDR3 runs from the conserved cysteine through the conserved F or W. D genes are given only for firm matches. The size field is filled for only some rows; it gives once, few, many or a size class.

>NA|TRBJ1-1|TRBV7-9|NA
CASSGSWGSIEAFF
TGTGCCAGCAGCGGGTCATGGGGAAGCATTGAAGCTTTCTTT
>few|TRBJ1-1|TRBV7-2|TRBD1
CASSTTGTGIVAFF
TGTGCCAGCAGCACAACCGGGACAGGGATAGTAGCTTTCTTT
>NA|TRBJ2-6|TRBV7-3|NA
CASSTQGPSSGANVLTF
TGTGCCAGCAGCACTCAGGGACCGAGCTCTGGGGCCAACGTCCTGACTTTC
>NA|TRBJ2-3|TRBV5-1|NA
CASSLSGDDTQYF
TGCGCCAGCAGCTTGTCGGGGGATGATACGCAGTATTTT
>NA|TRBJ1-5|TRBV19|NA
CASSISGRAGNQPQHF
TGTGCCAGTAGTATATCGGGGAGGGCGGGCAATCAGCCCCAGCATTTT
>NA|TRBJ1-5|TRBV2|TRBD1
CASSAPGTDQPQHF
TGTGCCAGCAGTGCGCCGGGGACAGATCAGCCCCAGCATTTT
>few|TRBJ2-5|TRBV12-3/TRBV12-4|NA
CASSLVSSSRRYQETQYF
TGTGCCAGCAGTTTAGTAAGCTCCAGCCGCCGGTACCAAGAGACCCAGTACTTC
>many|TRBJ2-3|TRBV7-9|TRBD2
CASSRLAGDTQYF
TGTGCCAGCAGCCGCCTAGCGGGGGATACGCAGTATTTT
>NA|TRBJ1-1|TRBV12-3/TRBV12-4|NA
CASILRATEAFF
TGTGCCAGCATCCTCAGGGCTACTGAAGCTTTCTTT
>few|TRBJ1-1|TRBV19|NA
CASSIRQRNTEAFF
TGTGCCAGTAGTATAAGACAGAGGAACACTGAAGCTTTCTTT
>few|TRBJ1-5|TRBV12-3/TRBV12-4|NA
CASSFADSNQPQHF
TGTGCCAGCAGTTTCGCAGATAGCAATCAGCCCCAGCATTTT
>few|TRBJ1-6|TRBV30|NA
CAWGRGHNSPLHF
TGTGCCTGGGGAAGGGGCCATAATTCACCCCTCCACTTT
>NA|TRBJ2-1|TRBV6-2/TRBV6-3|NA
CASSGRNEQFF
TGTGCCAGCAGTGGGAGGAATGAGCAGTTCTTC
>NA|TRBJ2-7|TRBV7-9|NA
CASSLAQGIGAAYEQYF
TGTGCCAGCAGCTTAGCACAGGGAATAGGCGCGGCCTACGAGCAGTACTTC
>few|TRBJ1-1|TRBV7-3|TRBD1
CASSVTGGSEAFF
TGTGCCAGCAGCGTAACAGGGGGCAGTGAAGCTTTCTTT
>few|TRBJ2-7|TRBV6-5|NA
CASSYSGGPGPGTNYEQYF
TGTGCCAGCAGTTACTCGGGGGGCCCCGGCCCGGGGACAAACTACGAGCAGTACTTC
>few|TRBJ1-1|TRBV24-1|TRBD1
CATSARQGAITEAFF
TGTGCCACCAGCGCGAGACAGGGGGCGATCACTGAAGCTTTCTTT
>NA|TRBJ2-1|TRBV7-9|TRBD2
CASSQPLGLAGNRNVDEQFF
TGTGCCAGCAGCCAACCCCTAGGCCTAGCGGGGAACCGTAATGTGGATGAGCAGTTCTTC
>few|TRBJ2-1|TRBV7-6|NA
CASSLRGGRGNEQFF
TGTGCCAGCAGCTTACGTGGAGGGCGAGGGAATGAGCAGTTCTTC
>few|TRBJ2-1|TRBV7-9|NA
CASSPGLRYSYNEQFF
TGTGCCAGCAGCCCAGGTCTACGGTACTCCTACAATGAGCAGTTCTTC
>NA|TRBJ2-3|TRBV11-2|TRBD2
CASSPNRAGVYGTDTQYF
TGTGCCAGCAGCCCCAACCGGGCGGGAGTTTATGGCACAGATACGCAGTATTTT
>few|TRBJ2-1|TRBV19|NA
CASSIWPQQPYNEQFF
TGTGCCAGTAGTATTTGGCCACAGCAGCCCTACAATGAGCAGTTCTTC
>NA|TRBJ2-7|TRBV12-3/TRBV12-4|TRBD1
CASSFGTGLSYEQYF
TGTGCCAGCAGTTTTGGGACAGGGCTCTCCTACGAGCAGTACTTC
>few|TRBJ2-3|TRBV28|NA
CASSEGTLLSFSTDTQYF
TGTGCCAGCAGTGAGGGGACTCTCCTTTCTTTTAGCACAGATACGCAGTATTTT
>many|TRBJ2-7|TRBV18|NA
CASSPLAGPSSYEQYF
TGTGCCAGCTCACCTCTGGCGGGCCCCAGCTCCTACGAGCAGTACTTC
>few|TRBJ2-1|TRBV12-3/TRBV12-4|NA
CASRGFSGEGYNEQFF
TGTGCCAGCAGGGGCTTCTCGGGAGAGGGCTACAATGAGCAGTTCTTC
>NA|TRBJ1-1|TRBV4-1|NA
CASSQVGRNTEAFF
TGCGCCAGCAGCCAAGTTGGCAGGAACACTGAAGCTTTCTTT
>few|TRBJ2-1|TRBV4-1|NA
CASSLLVGAYNEQFF
TGCGCCAGCAGCCTTCTGGTGGGGGCTTACAATGAGCAGTTCTTC
>many|TRBJ2-4|TRBV7-2|TRBD1
CASSLPATGGLDIAKNIQYF
TGTGCCAGCAGCTTACCCGCGACAGGGGGTTTGGACATAGCCAAAAACATTCAGTACTTC
>few|TRBJ2-7|TRBV5-1|TRBD1
CASSKAGTGSNEQYF
TGCGCCAGCAGCAAAGCCGGGACAGGGAGCAACGAGCAGTACTTC
>many|TRBJ1-4|TRBV27|TRBD1
CASSLTYGQGYEKLFF
TGTGCCAGCAGTTTAACCTACGGACAGGGGTATGAAAAACTGTTTTTT
>many|TRBJ2-7|TRBV7-4|NA
CASSLSRGAGTSYEQYF
TGTGCCAGCAGCCTAAGCCGCGGGGCGGGGACCTCCTACGAGCAGTACTTC
>NA|TRBJ2-7|TRBV20-1|NA
CSGAPRWSYEQYF
TGCAGTGGCGCCCCGAGGTGGTCCTACGAGCAGTACTTC
>NA|TRBJ1-3|TRBV7-2|NA
CASSLVGSGYTIYF
TGTGCCAGCAGCTTAGTAGGTTCTGGATACACCATATATTTT
>few|TRBJ1-1|TRBV7-9|NA
CASTFGWANTEAFF
TGTGCCAGCACCTTTGGATGGGCGAACACTGAAGCTTTCTTT
>many|TRBJ1-2|TRBV9|NA
CASSVDRGPYGYTF
TGTGCCAGCAGCGTAGATCGGGGACCCTATGGCTACACCTTC
>NA|TRBJ2-2|TRBV5-5|TRBD2
CASSSGLAGGPTGELFF
TGTGCCAGCAGCTCAGGACTAGCGGGAGGACCCACCGGGGAGCTGTTTTTT
>once|TRBJ1-2|TRBV7-2|TRBD1
CASSPPGQGSPGYTF
TGTGCCAGCAGCCCTCCGGGACAGGGGTCTCCTGGCTACACCTTC
>NA|TRBJ2-6|TRBV30|NA
CAWSGSGANVLTF
TGTGCCTGGAGCGGAAGTGGGGCCAACGTCCTGACTTTC
>NA|TRBJ2-1|TRBV29-1|TRBD2
CSVEEYGTRVNEQFF
TGCAGCGTTGAAGAATATGGGACTAGGGTAAATGAGCAGTTCTTC
>many|TRBJ2-1|TRBV30|NA
CAWSIYNEQFF
TGTGCCTGGAGTATCTACAATGAGCAGTTCTTC
>few|TRBJ2-5|TRBV7-2|NA
CASSLAGAARRETQYF
TGTGCCAGCAGCTTAGCGGGGGCAGCGCGACGAGAGACCCAGTACTTC
>NA|TRBJ2-2|TRBV5-1|NA
CASSLWGHSTANTGELFF
TGCGCCAGCAGCTTGTGGGGACACTCAACCGCGAACACCGGGGAGCTGTTTTTT
>few|TRBJ1-3|TRBV30|TRBD1
CAWRPGQGIDGNTIYF
TGTGCCTGGAGGCCGGGACAGGGAATAGATGGAAACACCATATATTTT
>many|TRBJ2-7|TRBV29-1|TRBD2
CSVGEGGRALEQYF
TGCAGCGTTGGAGAGGGCGGGAGGGCCCTAGAGCAGTACTTC
>NA|TRBJ2-5|TRBV29-1|NA
CSVGAHGETQYF
TGCAGCGTGGGGGCCCACGGGGAGACCCAGTACTTC